A single sample is the source of the 28 T cell receptor beta chains below, sequenced in a study of early T cells in non-severe SARS-CoV-2 infection. TCRdb re-called the 5' RACE reads with MiXCR, one entry per CDR3 protein. The data show 120,000 or so distinct CDR3 sequences, roughly 12% seen once. The source was whole blood, collected at baseline. The receptors originated from an adult who was a healthcare worker with PCR-confirmed SARS-CoV-2 infection or an uninfected control (not recorded which).

This clonotype was seen at least ten times. The rearrangement uses TRBV5-1 and TRBJ2-2; possible D gene TRBD2, 5 bases. This CDR3 spans 17 amino acids. Germline V gene sequence: CDR1 SGHRS, CDR2 YFSETQ. V was shortened by 6 bases and J by 0 bases, with 18 bases between the two germline ends. CDR3 DNA sequence: TGCGCCAGCAACCGTGGAGGCCCTACTTCGAACACCGGGGAGCTGTTTTTT. Translation: CASNRGGPTSNTGELFF.

The chain couples TRBV7-9 to TRBJ2-1; D is undetermined. Looked up from germline, CDR1 is SEHNR and CDR2 is FQNEAQ (reference sequence). The V end lost 5 bases, the J end lost 4 bases, and 15 bases lay between the germline ends. The CDR3 consists of 15 residues. The CDR3 region has the DNA TGTGCCAGCAGCAAGATAGGAAACCTTTACAATGAGCAGTTCTTC. Translation: CASSKIGNLYNEQFF.

The sample holds many counts of this clonotype. The chain uses TRBV30 and TRBJ2-1, with TRBD2 matching 14 bases. The CDR3 is 17 residues long. Germline CDR1 is GTSNPN and CDR2 is SVGIG (reference sequence). V lost 4 bases, J lost 12 bases, and 17 bases stayed unmatched. The CDR3 DNA reads as TGTGCCTGGACCCGCCTATGGACTAGCGGGAGGTTTAGCGGGCAGTTCTTC. This translates into CAWTRLWTSGRFSGQFF.

The rearrangement links TRBV5-1 to TRBJ1-6; a possible D gene is TRBD1 (5 bases). The CDR3 covers 15 residues. Germline CDR1 reads SGHRS; CDR2 reads YFSETQ. Trimming left V 0 bases short and J 7 bases short, with 11 bases between. CDR3 bases: TGCGCCAGCAGCTTGGCTGTCCGGGGGAATTCACCCCTCCACTTT. This translates into CASSLAVRGNSPLHF.

This clonotype was seen repeatedly, ten times or more. The chain links TRBV28 to TRBJ1-2, with 8 bases fitting TRBD1. J lost 7 bases, V lost 6 bases, and 10 bases had no gene match. The germline gives CDR1 MDHEN, CDR2 SYDVKM. CDR3 length equals 14 residues. The CDR3 protein is CASRPQGDESGYTF. CDR3 bases: TGTGCCAGCAGACCACAGGGGGATGAAAGTGGCTACACCTTC.

This clonotype turned up a few times. CDR3 region: CASSLIVPLTGAPGSPLHF. The CDR3 DNA follows: TGTGCCAGCAGCTTAATTGTCCCCCTCACGGGGGCTCCGGGTTCACCCCTCCACTTT. The gene calls are TRBV11-2 and TRBJ1-6, with a tentative D call TRBD1 (6 bases). This CDR3 is built from 19 residues. The ends were cut back, 2 bases at V and 9 bases at J, with 26 bases in the middle. Germline V gene lookup returns CDR1 SGHAT and CDR2 FQNNGV.

V gene TRBV7-9 combines with J gene TRBJ1-1; D remains ambiguous. The germline V gene has CDR1 SEHNR and CDR2 FQNEAQ (reference sequence). V was clipped by 0 bases and J by 11 bases, with 13 bases between them. The CDR3 extends over 13 amino acids. CDR3 nucleotides: TGTGCCAGCAGCTTAGCCCTCGTGGACCCGGCTTTCTTT. Residues: CASSLALVDPAFF.

The chain combines TRBV28 with TRBJ2-6; D gene uncertain. The germline V and J ends were trimmed by 8 bases and 0 bases, with 8 bases remaining between them. The CDR3 consists of 14 residues. From germline, CDR1 is MDHEN and CDR2 SYDVKM. In DNA form, the CDR3 reads TGTGCCAGCTGCGTCTCCTCTGGGGCCAACGTCCTGACTTTC. Encoded protein: CASCVSSGANVLTF.

This clonotype came up a few times. V gene TRBV6-5 combines with J gene TRBJ1-2, with 8 bases matching TRBD1. V lost 5 bases and J lost 2; bases outside the gene matches: 7. Germline values: CDR1 MNHEY, CDR2 SVGAGI. The CDR3 is 15 residues long. In nucleotides, the CDR3 is TGTGCCAGCAGTACCAATGGACAGGGAAACTATGGCTACACCTTC. Translation: CASSTNGQGNYGYTF.

The rearrangement uses TRBV11-2 and TRBJ1-1, with D uncertain. Trimming left V 5 bases short and J 2 bases short, with 18 bases between. The CDR3 runs to 16 residues. The germline V gene has CDR1 SGHAT and CDR2 FQNNGV. In DNA, the CDR3 is TGTGCCAGCAGCCCCCAGCCCCCGACCCTAAACACTGAAGCTTTCTTT. Translation gives CASSPQPPTLNTEAFF.

The genes are TRBV7-9 and TRBJ2-7; D is ambiguous. V was trimmed by 5 bases and J by 3 bases, leaving 5 bases between them. From germline, CDR1 is SEHNR and CDR2 FQNEAQ (reference sequence). The CDR3 sequence is 11 residues long. CDR3 region: CASSLDYEQYF. In DNA form, the CDR3 reads TGTGCCAGCAGCCTAGACTACGAGCAGTACTTC.

The sample holds a few counts of this clonotype. The chain combines TRBV11-1 with TRBJ1-1; 7 bases align to TRBD1. The germline V gene encodes CDR1 SGHAT and CDR2 FQDESV (reference sequence). The CDR3 totals 16 residues. Losses at the gene ends were 5 bases for V and 0 bases for J; bases not matched to a gene: 9. CDR3 loop: CASSLRDRFMNTEAFF. DNA for the CDR3: TGTGCCAGCAGCCTCCGGGACAGATTCATGAACACTGAAGCTTTCTTT.

This clonotype has more than one count but fewer than ten. An end of the junction does not agree with germline; a read error may underlie this. This chain links TRBV18 with TRBJ1-1, with D perhaps TRBD1 (6 bases). Germline CDR1 reads KGHSH; CDR2 reads LQKENI. This CDR3 comprises 15 residues. CDR3 loop: CASSPGQSLGPETFF. As DNA, the CDR3 is TGTGCCAGCTCACCAGGACAGTCCCTTGGGCCTGAAACTTTCTTT.

The rearrangement links TRBV6-5 to TRBJ2-1; 12 bases line up with TRBD2. Germline CDR1 is MNHEY and CDR2 is SVGAGI. V shed 5 bases and J 8 bases; nucleotides not matched to a gene: 7. The length of the CDR3 is 15 residues. The CDR3 DNA is TGTGCCAGCAGTCTGACTAGCGGGAGTATCTATGAGCAGTTCTTC. Its translation is CASSLTSGSIYEQFF.

This clonotype was found many times. The V and J genes are TRBV18 and TRBJ1-1, with 7 nucleotides matching TRBD1. The length of the CDR3 is 16 residues. V lost 0 bases, J lost 0 bases, and 4 bases stayed unmatched. Germline CDR1 and CDR2: KGHSH and LQKENI. CDR3 residues: CASSPPGQPMNTEAFF. Here the CDR3 DNA reads TGTGCCAGCTCACCACCGGGACAGCCTATGAACACTGAAGCTTTCTTT.

The rearrangement uses TRBV28 and TRBJ1-3, with TRBD1 as a possible D gene (5 bases). V lost 7 bases and J lost 0, with 16 bases in between. Per the germline V gene, CDR1 is MDHEN and CDR2 is SYDVKM. The length of the CDR3 is 16 residues. CDR3 coding DNA: TGTGCCAGCATCGAGGGGCGATTAAGCTCTGGAAACACCATATATTTT. Protein: CASIEGRLSSGNTIYF.

This clonotype showed up many times. CDR3 residues: CASSLTGSGGGSGANVLTF. DNA of the CDR3: TGTGCCAGCAGCTTAACGGGTTCAGGGGGAGGCTCTGGGGCCAACGTCCTGACTTTC. The chain is built from TRBV7-3 and TRBJ2-6; TRBD1 might be the D (7 bases). With 0 bases removed from V and 0 bases from J, the gap between germline ends came to 15 bases. This CDR3 is built from 19 residues. Germline V lookup: CDR1 SGHTA, CDR2 FQGTGA.

This chain's CDR3 is CASSSGVRSYGYTF. The CDR3 region has the DNA TGTGCCAGCAGCTCTGGCGTCAGGAGCTATGGCTACACCTTC. The chain combines TRBV5-4 with TRBJ1-2; D unresolved. Germline CDR1 is SGHNT and CDR2 is YYREEE (reference sequence). V was shortened by 3 bases and J by 4 bases, with 13 bases between the two germline ends. CDR3 length: 14 residues.

This clonotype has only a few counts. J is TRBJ2-7 and V is TRBV20-1; 11 bases fit TRBD1. The CDR3 covers 14 residues. CDR1 and CDR2 from the germline V gene are DFQATT and SNEGSKA (reference sequence). V gave up 5 bases and J gave up 6 bases; unmatched junction bases: 9. Here the CDR3 reads CSAPRDRGIFEQYF. The CDR3 DNA follows: TGCAGTGCTCCTCGGGACAGGGGGATTTTCGAGCAGTACTTC.

This clonotype was detected many times. This sequence joins TRBV30 and TRBJ2-2; D is perhaps TRBD2 (6 bases). V was pared by 4 bases and J by 8 bases, with 17 bases between. CDR3 length: 14 amino acids. The germline V gene has CDR1 GTSNPN and CDR2 SVGIG (reference sequence). DNA for the CDR3: TGTGCCTGGAACCGCCGGCGAGGGAGGGGGGAGCTGTTTTTT. It encodes CAWNRRRGRGELFF. The whole variable domain, filled in from reference TRBV30 and TRBJ2-2, reads SQTIHQWPATLVQPVGSPLSLECTVEGTSNPNLYWYRQAAGRGLQLLFYSVGIGQISSEVPQNLSASRPQDRQFILSSKKLLLSDSGFYLCAWNRRRGRGELFFGEGSRLTVL.

This clonotype was counted at least ten times. This rearrangement joins TRBV20-1 to TRBJ2-3; D uncertain. Germline V gene data show CDR1 as DFQATT and CDR2 as SNEGSKA (reference sequence). V was cut by 6 bases and J by 5 bases, with 18 bases left in between. This CDR3 is 14 amino acids long. The CDR3 DNA reads TGCAGTGCCCGCGTCTCTCCCCTGGGAGATACGCAGTATTTT. Translated: CSARVSPLGDTQYF.

The chain links TRBV7-3 to TRBJ2-1; 11 nucleotides align to TRBD2. Germline loops: CDR1 SGHTA, CDR2 FQGTGA. The CDR3 extends over 17 amino acids. V lost 3 bases to trimming and J lost 4 bases; unmatched junction nucleotides: 8. The CDR3 DNA reads TGTGCCAGCAGCTTGGGTAGCGGGAGGGTCTCGTACAATGAGCAGTTCTTC. Its protein product is CASSLGSGRVSYNEQFF. The whole variable domain, filled in from reference TRBV7-3 and TRBJ2-1, reads GAGVSQTPSNKVTEKGKYVELRCDPISGHTALYWYRQSLGQGPEFLIYFQGTGAADDSGLPNDRFFAVRPEGSVSTLKIQRTERGDSAVYLCASSLGSGRVSYNEQFFGPGTRLTVL.

The chain has TRBV30 and TRBJ1-2; 7 positions match TRBD1. The CDR3 covers 13 residues. The J segment lost 7 bases and the V segment lost 6 bases, leaving 11 bases of the junction unmatched. Germline loops: CDR1 GTSNPN, CDR2 SVGIG (reference sequence). The CDR3 is CACLKLQGTGYTF. In DNA, the CDR3 is TGTGCCTGCTTAAAATTACAGGGGACTGGCTACACCTTC.

The V and J genes are TRBV5-1 and TRBJ1-2; D possibly corresponds to TRBD1 (5 bases). Germline V lookup: CDR1 SGHRS, CDR2 YFSETQ. Trimming took 4 bases from V and 1 from J, leaving 17 bases between them. CDR3 length equals 16 residues. CDR3 nucleotide sequence: TGCGCCAGCAGCGTAGAAGCCGGGACGGATAACTATGGCTACACCTTC. It yields the protein CASSVEAGTDNYGYTF.

This clonotype was seen a few times. The chain recombines TRBV12-3 or TRBV12-4 with TRBJ2-5; a weak D match, TRBD2 (6 bases). CDR3 length: 17 residues. With 3 bases removed from V and 2 bases from J, the gap between germline ends came to 19 bases. The CDR3 coding sequence is TGTGCCAGCAGTTTGGGCGTTGGCGGGACCCTACAAGAGACCCAGTACTTC. Translating it yields CASSLGVGGTLQETQYF.

This clonotype has a count of ten or more. The chain has TRBV12-3 or TRBV12-4 and TRBJ2-7, with TRBD2 matching 12 bases. Losses at the gene ends were 6 bases for V and 1 base for J; bases not matched to a gene: 7. There are 16 residues in the CDR3. This CDR3 is CASRSTSGSYSYEQYF. The CDR3 coding sequence is TGTGCCAGCAGGTCGACTAGCGGGAGCTATTCCTACGAGCAGTACTTC.

J is TRBJ2-1 and V is TRBV3-1; D ambiguous. CDR3 length: 12 amino acids. From germline, CDR1 is LGHDT and CDR2 YNNKEL (reference sequence). V gave up 6 bases and J gave up 5 bases, with 8 bases separating them. CDR3 sequence: CASSRTDNEQFF. CDR3 nucleotides: TGTGCCAGCAGTCGGACCGACAATGAGCAGTTCTTC.

This clonotype was observed a few times. The V and J genes are TRBV29-1 and TRBJ1-1, with D perhaps TRBD1 (5 bases). The ends were cut back, 0 bases at V and 6 bases at J, with 8 bases in the middle. This CDR3 contains 12 residues. Germline V gene data show CDR1 as SQVTM and CDR2 as ANQGSEA. The CDR3 DNA reads TGCAGCGTTGAAGACAGGGTAGCTGAAGCTTTCTTT. It yields the protein CSVEDRVAEAFF.